Below are 7 T cell receptor beta chains sequenced from a single sample in a study of somatic mutations in cytotoxic T cells in rheumatoid arthritis. Method: immunoSEQ multiplex PCR; TCRdb's copy keeps in-frame clones and lacks some. The table records about 8,600 clones, 60% to 80% of them present only once. The source material was CD8+ T cells sorted from blood. Receptors originate from a woman between 45 and 60 years old in good health.

The gene calls are TRBV6-6 and TRBJ2-2, with a weak D call TRBD2 (5 bases). Between the trimmed V and J ends, which lost 2 bases and 1 base, there was a span of 8 bases. CDR3 size: 15 residues. CDR1 and CDR2 from the germline V gene are MNHNY and SVGAGI (reference sequence). CDR3 in DNA: TGTGCCAGCAGTTACAACAGCGGGAACACCGGGGAGCTGTTTTTT. Amino acid sequence: CASSYNSGNTGELFF.

V is TRBV9 and J is TRBJ2-1, with TRBD2 identical over 10 bases. The junction had 5 bases not matched to a gene; V was cut back by 5 bases and J by 0 bases. Germline V gene data show CDR1 as SGDLS and CDR2 as YYNGEE. The CDR3 is 16 residues long. This chain's CDR3 is CASRPRTSGSYNEQFF. DNA for the CDR3: TGTGCCAGCAGACCCCGGACTAGCGGCTCCTACAATGAGCAGTTCTTC.

The count of this clone is one. The chain has TRBV25-1 and TRBJ2-7; 7 nucleotides agree with TRBD1. The V and J ends lost 8 bases and 3 bases, in that order; junction bases with no gene match: 7. Germline-derived CDR1 and CDR2 are MGHDK and SYGVNS. This CDR3 comprises 13 residues. The CDR3 DNA reads as TGTGCCAGCTTGTTGACAGGGAGCTACGAGCAGTACTTC. Residues: CASLLTGSYEQYF.

The rearrangement joins TRBV4-1 to TRBJ2-5, with 12 nucleotides matching TRBD1. The CDR3 is 16 residues long. CDR1 is MGHRA and CDR2 is YSYEKL in the germline V gene. V was clipped by 2 bases and J by 4 bases; unmatched bases: 5. CDR3 residues: CASSQPGTGGRETQYF. As DNA, the CDR3 is TGCGCCAGCAGCCAACCCGGGACAGGGGGCCGAGAGACCCAGTACTTC.

V gene TRBV7-6 combines with J gene TRBJ2-7; TRBD2 matches at 9 bases. CDR1 is SGHVS, CDR2 FNYEAQ, per germline. With 3 bases clipped from V and 5 bases from J, the junction kept 5 bases outside the gene matches. This CDR3 has 14 amino acids. This chain's CDR3 is CASSFLAGHDEQYF. The CDR3 nucleotides are TGTGCCAGCAGCTTCCTAGCGGGGCACGACGAGCAGTACTTC.

The chain has TRBV7-2 and TRBJ2-5; 9 bases fit TRBD1. Germline V gene sequence: CDR1 SGHTA, CDR2 FQGNSA. Germline trimming cut 0 bases from V and 4 bases from J; bases unmatched to any gene: 21. There are 21 residues in the CDR3. This CDR3 is CASSLATKHTPGQGILETQYF. Here the CDR3 DNA reads TGTGCCAGCAGCTTAGCCACTAAACATACCCCGGGACAGGGAATTTTAGAGACCCAGTACTTC.

The count of this clone is one. This chain links TRBV6-5 with TRBJ2-1; 7 nucleotides agree with TRBD2. The CDR3 totals 16 residues. After removal of 0 bases from V and 4 bases from J, the junction contained 6 bases not matched to a gene. Looked up from germline, CDR1 is MNHEY and CDR2 is SVGAGI. The CDR3 nucleotides are TGTGCCAGCAGTTACTCGCGCGGGGGTTGGTACAATGAGCAGTTCTTC. Protein product: CASSYSRGGWYNEQFF.